One and the same sample provided the 25 T cell receptor beta chains below, sequenced in a study of T cell changes during pregnancy in multiple sclerosis. Using immunoSEQ multiplex PCR, the repertoire was profiled, and TCRdb retains in-frame clones only, with some absent. This sample yields fewer than 85,000 clones, of which over 90% are seen a single time; roughly 1.1% belongs to the top ten. The sequences come from peripheral blood, collected in the second trimester of pregnancy. Receptors were obtained from a female donor with multiple sclerosis, enrolled in a pregnancy study.

The V gene is TRBV4-1, the J gene TRBJ2-2, with unresolved D. The V gene's germline CDR1 is MGHRA and CDR2 YSYEKL. V lost 1 base and J 0 bases, leaving 9 bases between the germline ends. CDR3 length equals 16 residues. The CDR3 DNA sequence: TGCGCCAGCAGCCAAGTTCACAGCACGAACACCGGGGAGCTGTTTTTT. Protein sequence: CASSQVHSTNTGELFF.

This clone was recorded only once. This chain links TRBV19 with TRBJ1-3, with 12 nucleotides matching TRBD1. Germline V gene sequence: CDR1 LNHDA, CDR2 SQIVND (reference sequence). The CDR3 has 16 residues. V lost 6 bases, J lost 1 base, and 4 bases stayed unmatched. CDR3: CASSPGQGASGNTIYF. The CDR3 region has the DNA TGTGCCAGTAGCCCGGGACAGGGGGCATCTGGAAACACCATATATTTT.

V gene TRBV30 combines with J gene TRBJ1-1; 8 bases align to TRBD1. CDR3 length: 14 residues. The J segment lost 2 bases and the V segment lost 5 bases, leaving 7 bases of the junction unmatched. Germline V gives CDR1 GTSNPN, CDR2 SVGIG (reference sequence). CDR3 protein: CAWYRGSGNTEAFF. CDR3 bases: TGTGCCTGGTACAGGGGGAGTGGAAACACTGAAGCTTTCTTT.

The chain has TRBV19 and TRBJ2-7, with a tentative D call TRBD1 (5 bases). Germline V lookup: CDR1 LNHDA, CDR2 SQIVND (reference sequence). The CDR3 runs to 15 residues. V lost 2 bases to trimming and J lost 2 bases, with 13 bases between them. This CDR3 is CASSITGRQTYEQYF. The CDR3 bases are TGTGCCAGTAGTATAACAGGTCGACAGACCTACGAGCAGTACTTC.

This rearrangement joins TRBV18 to TRBJ1-2, with 7 bases matching TRBD1. CDR3 length: 13 amino acids. Germline lookup yields CDR1 KGHSH and CDR2 LQKENI. The J segment lost 3 bases and the V segment lost 6 bases, leaving 4 bases of the junction unmatched. CDR3 residues: CASSPDRDYGYTF. The CDR3 nucleotides read TGTGCCAGCTCGCCAGACAGGGACTATGGCTACACCTTC.

The chain joins TRBV7-8 to TRBJ1-3, with 10 bases aligning to TRBD1. The junction had 2 bases not matched to a gene; V was cut back by 1 base and J by 2 bases. Germline loops: CDR1 SGHVS, CDR2 FQNEAQ. The CDR3 sequence is 16 residues long. The CDR3 nucleotides are TGTGCCAGCAGCTTAGAGGGGACAGGGGCTGGAAACACCATATATTTT. As protein: CASSLEGTGAGNTIYF.

The chain combines TRBV5-6 with TRBJ1-3, with 10 bases identical to TRBD1. This CDR3 has 14 residues. V gave up 3 bases and J gave up 8 bases; unmatched junction bases: 5. CDR1 is SGHDT and CDR2 is YYEEEE in the germline V gene. CDR3: CASSWGTGEHTIYF. The CDR3 DNA reads TGTGCCAGCAGCTGGGGGACAGGGGAGCACACCATATATTTT.

This clone was recorded only once. The chain joins TRBV14 to TRBJ2-2, with D hard to call. Germline V gene lookup returns CDR1 SGHDN and CDR2 FVKESK. CDR3 length: 14 residues. The ends were cut back, 3 bases at V and 3 bases at J, with 8 bases in the middle. CDR3 loop: CASSHRAYTGELFF. As DNA, the CDR3 is TGTGCCAGCAGCCATCGCGCTTACACCGGGGAGCTGTTTTTT.

This chain links TRBV27 with TRBJ2-1; 8 bases match TRBD2. Germline V gives CDR1 MNHEY, CDR2 SMNVEV (reference sequence). The CDR3 is made up of 15 amino acids. V shed 4 bases, J shed 4 bases, and the junction held 6 bases outside the gene matches. CDR3 in DNA: TGTGCCAGCAGTTGGGGACTAGGAGGATACAATGAGCAGTTCTTC. Translated, it gives CASSWGLGGYNEQFF.

The genes are TRBV7-2 and TRBJ2-7; 9 bases match TRBD1. CDR1 is SGHTA, CDR2 FQGNSA, per germline. The CDR3 sequence is 16 residues long. V was clipped by 5 bases and J by 9 bases; unmatched bases: 17. The CDR3 sequence is CASSERKGTGNPGQYF. CDR3 nucleotides: TGTGCCAGCAGCGAACGAAAGGGGACAGGGAATCCCGGGCAGTACTTC. Combining the CDR3 with reference TRBV7-2 and TRBJ2-7 gives the whole variable domain GAGVSQSPSNKVTEKGKDVELRCDPISGHTALYWYRQSLGQGLEFLIYFQGNSAPDKSGLPSDRFSAERTGGSVSTLTIQRTQQEDSAVYLCASSERKGTGNPGQYFGPGTRLTVT.

The chain carries TRBV15 and TRBJ2-5, with unresolved D. CDR1 LNHNV and CDR2 YYDKDF come from the germline V gene (reference sequence). The CDR3 has 12 amino acids. Deletions cut 0 bases from V and 5 bases from J, with 4 bases between. The CDR3 protein is CATSRDEETQYF. CDR3 bases: TGTGCCACCAGCAGAGACGAGGAGACCCAGTACTTC. Complete variable domain (other parts from reference TRBV15 and TRBJ2-5): DAMVIQNPRYQVTQFGKPVTLSCSQTLNHNVMYWYQQKSSQAPKLLFHYYDKDFNNEADTPDNFQSRRPNTSFCFLDIRSPGLGDTAMYLCATSRDEETQYFGPGTRLLVL.

As to this clone: The same CDR3 arises from other DNA sequences in this sample as well. The chain joins TRBV27 to TRBJ2-3; the match to TRBD2 covers 8 bases. Germline loops: CDR1 MNHEY, CDR2 SMNVEV (reference sequence). The V segment lost 8 bases and the J segment 3 bases; nucleotides outside the gene matches: 7. The CDR3 length is 14 residues. CDR3 DNA: TGTGCCAGCCGTACCAGCGGGGGAACAGATACGCAGTATTTT. Translating gives CASRTSGGTDTQYF.

The V call is TRBV12-5, the J call TRBJ2-3; no clear D gene. Germline-derived CDR1 and CDR2 are LGHNT and FRNRAP. V lost 1 base to trimming and J lost 8 bases, with 7 bases between them. CDR3 length equals 12 residues. CDR3 sequence: CASGLGSVTQYF. The CDR3 bases are TGTGCTAGTGGTTTGGGTTCAGTTACGCAGTATTTT. Variable domain in full (rest from reference TRBV12-5 and TRBJ2-3): DARVTQTPRHKVTEMGQEVTMRCQPILGHNTVFWYRQTMMQGLELLAYFRNRAPLDDSGMPKDRFSAEMPDATLATLKIQPSEPRDSAVYFCASGLGSVTQYFGPGTRLTVL.

V usage is TRBV7-2 and J usage is TRBJ2-3, with 9 bases that match TRBD2. The CDR3 is made up of 15 amino acids. V trimming: 5 bases; J trimming: 0 bases; junction bases outside the gene matches: 3. CDR1 and CDR2 from the germline V gene are SGHTA and FQGNSA. The CDR3 coding sequence is TGTGCCAGCAGCATAAGCGGGAGGAGCACAGATACGCAGTATTTT. This codes for CASSISGRSTDTQYF.

This clone was found a few times. The CDR3 region is CASSLDQRSYTF. CDR3 nucleotide sequence: TGTGCCAGCAGCTTAGATCAGAGGAGCTACACCTTC. The chain combines TRBV11-2 with TRBJ1-2; no clear D. Germline assignment: CDR1 SGHAT and CDR2 FQNNGV. This CDR3 is built from 12 residues. V gave up 0 bases and J gave up 9 bases, with 8 bases separating them.

V gene TRBV12-2 combines with J gene TRBJ2-5; TRBD2, the table's D call, lacks a check against the DNA. TRBV12-2 has pseudogene status. The CDR3 contains 16 residues. The CDR3 sequence: CASRLLAGGPKETQYF. In DNA, the CDR3 is TGTGCAAGTCGCTTACTAGCGGGAGGGCCCAAAGAGACCCAGTACTTC.

The chain uses TRBV5-5 and TRBJ2-1; 13 nucleotides line up with TRBD2. The CDR3 has 19 residues. The ends lost 2 bases at V and 6 bases at J; junction bases unmatched: 14. Germline values: CDR1 SGHKS, CDR2 YYEKEE (reference sequence). The DNA for the CDR3 is TGTGCCAGCAGCTTAGGACTAGCGGGAGCGATGGGGTCGAGCAATGAGCAGTTCTTC. Its protein is CASSLGLAGAMGSSNEQFF.

This sequence joins TRBV5-1 and TRBJ2-7; 12 bases line up with TRBD1. This CDR3 has 15 residues. V lost 4 bases and J lost 5; bases outside the gene matches: 7. The germline CDR1 and CDR2 sequences are SGHRS and YFSETQ. The CDR3 sequence: CASSPPGQGADEQYF. CDR3 nucleotides: TGCGCCAGCAGCCCGCCGGGACAGGGGGCGGACGAGCAGTACTTC.

The rearrangement joins TRBV5-1 to TRBJ1-1; maybe TRBD1 (6 bases). V lost 0 bases and J 11 bases, leaving 17 bases between the germline ends. Germline-derived CDR1 and CDR2 are SGHRS and YFSETQ. The CDR3 covers 14 residues. CDR3 amino acids: CASSLGEQGLRAFF. DNA of the CDR3: TGCGCCAGCAGCTTGGGGGAACAGGGTCTCCGGGCTTTCTTT.

The V call is TRBV6-6, the J call TRBJ1-4; the D is unclear. V lost 2 bases and J 8 bases, leaving 12 bases between the germline ends. CDR1 is MNHNY and CDR2 is SVGAGI in the germline V gene (reference sequence). CDR3 size: 14 residues. In DNA, the CDR3 is TGTGCCAGCAGTTACATGAACCCCCAGGAAAAACTGTTTTTT. This sequence encodes CASSYMNPQEKLFF.

The rearrangement uses TRBV4-1 and TRBJ1-5, with no clear D. The CDR3 contains 17 residues. Looked up from germline, CDR1 is MGHRA and CDR2 is YSYEKL. The ends were cut back, 0 bases at V and 3 bases at J, with 15 bases in the middle. CDR3 protein: CASSQDLTRLLNQPQHF. The DNA of the CDR3 is TGCGCCAGCAGCCAAGACCTAACGAGGTTACTCAATCAGCCCCAGCATTTT.

V is TRBV5-4 and J is TRBJ2-1; 14 bases map to TRBD2. Germline assignment: CDR1 SGHNT and CDR2 YYREEE (reference sequence). With V trimmed by 6 bases and J by 3 bases, 8 bases remained unmatched. The CDR3 covers 17 residues. The CDR3 bases are TGTGCCAGCAAGCTTGGGACTAGCGGGGGTCTCTACAATGAGCAGTTCTTC. This codes for CASKLGTSGGLYNEQFF.

The V call is TRBV6-5, the J call TRBJ2-1; 10 bases agree with TRBD1. V trimming: 7 bases; J trimming: 7 bases; junction bases outside the gene matches: 10. There are 15 residues in the CDR3. Germline assignment: CDR1 MNHEY and CDR2 SVGAGI. The CDR3 spells CASIERQGAMNEQFF. The CDR3 bases are TGTGCCAGCATAGAGAGACAGGGGGCTATGAATGAGCAGTTCTTC.

This rearrangement joins TRBV11-2 to TRBJ2-5, with a possible D match to TRBD1 (6 bases). Germline values: CDR1 SGHAT, CDR2 FQNNGV. The CDR3 is 17 amino acids. The V and J ends lost 1 base and 1 base respectively, with 16 bases between them. Written as DNA, the CDR3 is TGTGCCAGCAGCTTAGGTATAAGGCGAGGGGGCCAAGAGACCCAGTACTTC. It is translated as CASSLGIRRGGQETQYF. Variable domain in full (rest from reference TRBV11-2 and TRBJ2-5): EAGVAQSPRYKIIEKRQSVAFWCNPISGHATLYWYQQILGQGPKLLIQFQNNGVVDDSQLPKDRFSAERLKGVDSTLKIQPAKLEDSAVYLCASSLGIRRGGQETQYFGPGTRLLVL.

The chain joins TRBV7-6 to TRBJ2-1; the match to TRBD2 covers 7 bases. Losses at the gene ends were 0 bases for V and 5 bases for J; bases not matched to a gene: 10. This CDR3 region has 17 residues. Germline assignment: CDR1 SGHVS and CDR2 FNYEAQ. The CDR3 nucleotides read TGTGCCAGCAGCTTAGCGCTTGGGGGAGGGAACGACAATGAGCAGTTCTTC. This encodes CASSLALGGGNDNEQFF.